This T cell receptor (beta chain) was profiled in a study of cytomegalovirus exposure and HLA in healthy donors. CDR1 is SGHTA and CDR2 is FQGNSA in the germline V gene. V shed 2 bases, J shed 0 bases, and the junction held 3 bases outside the gene matches. The CDR3 length is 17 residues. A multiplex PCR was run with 60 Vbeta primers and 13 Jbeta primers. Assay used: immunoSEQ multiplex PCR; TCRdb lists only in-frame clones, some missing. This repertoire shows about 130,000 clones, 15% to 20% found once; its top ten account for 2.9%. The chain combines TRBV7-2 with TRBJ2-3; 12 bases map to TRBD2. The TCR sequence derives from a female donor in good health and CMV-seropositive. The specimen was PBMCs. The CDR3 loop is CASSLTSGRTSTDTQYF. CDR3 nucleotides: TGTGCCAGCAGCTTAACTAGCGGGAGGACAAGCACAGATACGCAGTATTTT.